This record looks at one T cell receptor (beta chain) sequence and its context. This CDR3 has 14 amino acids. V shed 5 bases and J 4 bases; nucleotides not matched to a gene: 5. Germline CDR1 reads SGHAT; CDR2 reads FQNNGV. Method: immunoSEQ multiplex PCR; TCRdb's copy keeps in-frame clones and lacks some. The sample includes about 50,000 clones, just over 90% of them seen just once. This chain links TRBV11-2 with TRBJ2-3; 8 nucleotides match TRBD2. Material: PBMCs. This TCR came from a man aged 35 to 55 with rheumatoid arthritis. Written as DNA, the CDR3 is TGTGCCAGCAGCCCGGGACTAGGGGCAGATACGCAGTATTTT. Protein sequence: CASSPGLGADTQYF. Based on the CDR3 plus reference TRBV11-2 and TRBJ2-3, the full variable domain is EAGVAQSPRYKIIEKRQSVAFWCNPISGHATLYWYQQILGQGPKLLIQFQNNGVVDDSQLPKDRFSAERLKGVDSTLKIQPAKLEDSAVYLCASSPGLGADTQYFGPGTRLTVL.